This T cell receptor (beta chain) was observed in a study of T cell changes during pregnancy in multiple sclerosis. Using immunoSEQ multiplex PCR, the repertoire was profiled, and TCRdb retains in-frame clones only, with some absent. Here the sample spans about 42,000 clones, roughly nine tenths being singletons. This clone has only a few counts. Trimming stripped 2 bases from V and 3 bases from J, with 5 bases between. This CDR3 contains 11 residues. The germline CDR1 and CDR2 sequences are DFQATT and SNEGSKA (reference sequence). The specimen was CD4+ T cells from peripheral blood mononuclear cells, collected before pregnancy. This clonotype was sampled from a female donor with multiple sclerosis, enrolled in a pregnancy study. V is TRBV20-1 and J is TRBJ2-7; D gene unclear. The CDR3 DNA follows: TGCAGTGCTAGACCCAGCTACGAGCAGTACTTC. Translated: CSARPSYEQYF.